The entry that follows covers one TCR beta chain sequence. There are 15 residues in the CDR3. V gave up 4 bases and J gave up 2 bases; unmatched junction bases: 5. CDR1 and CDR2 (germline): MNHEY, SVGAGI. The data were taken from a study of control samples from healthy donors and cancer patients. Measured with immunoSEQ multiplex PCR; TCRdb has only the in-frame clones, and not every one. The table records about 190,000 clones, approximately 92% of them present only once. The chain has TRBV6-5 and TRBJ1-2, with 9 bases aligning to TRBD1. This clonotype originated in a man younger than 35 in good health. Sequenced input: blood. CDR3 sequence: CASSSHGTGNYGYTF. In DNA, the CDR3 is TGTGCCAGCAGTTCTCACGGGACAGGGAACTATGGCTACACCTTC.